This TCR beta chain was documented in a study of cytomegalovirus exposure and HLA in healthy donors. For this clone: Its antigen remains unidentified.

General observations from the study: The dataset shows that most TCR sequences were rare, while some public TCRs occurred in many donors. Cytomegalovirus association was listed for approximately 150 TCR beta chains. Previous analysis showed most TCR beta V segments were productive about 87% or about 30% of the time. The authors later found HLA-associated TCR beta chains more clonally expanded than equally common others.

60 Vbeta and 13 Jbeta primers were used in PCR. Profiling relied on immunoSEQ multiplex PCR, and the TCRdb table lists in-frame clones only, not all of them. The table includes 100,000 to 150,000 clones, 70% to 85% detected once. The sequencing sample was made of PBMCs. The sequence came from a woman aged 55-69 years in good health and CMV-seropositive.

The CDR3 is CASSQDRGQALYEQYF. CDR3 coding DNA: TGCGCCAGCAGCCAAGATCGAGGACAGGCACTCTACGAGCAGTACTTC. This chain joins TRBV4-1 and TRBJ2-7; 7 nucleotides match TRBD1. This CDR3 region has 16 residues. Germline V gives CDR1 MGHRA, CDR2 YSYEKL. Germline trimming cut 0 bases from V and 3 bases from J; bases unmatched to any gene: 8.